This T cell receptor beta chain was identified during a study of T cell repertoires in cytomegalovirus infection. Across the whole study: CMV epitopes in the study were HLA-C-restricted (recently identified) and HLA-B-restricted (well studied).

Trimming cost V 2 bases and J 0 bases, with 19 bases left between them. This CDR3 region has 18 residues. CDR1 is ENHRY and CDR2 is SYGVKD in the germline V gene. TCRdb itself ran the reads through MiXCR, one entry per CDR3 protein. The sample lists about a million distinct CDR3 sequences; roughly 31% were seen once. This clonotype appeared once. The antigen remains undetermined. The clonotype comes from a human donor in good health (CMV status not recorded). Some clones in this sample may be carry-over from other donors' samples. The specimen was cultured CD8+ T cells from PBMCs, collected from culture after CMV antigen stimulation. This chain joins TRBV10-3 and TRBJ1-1, with no clear D. The CDR3 loop reads CAISEPKSYKNMNTEAFF. In DNA, the CDR3 is TGTGCCATCAGTGAGCCAAAGTCCTACAAAAACATGAACACTGAAGCTTTCTTT.